In its sample, the clone carrying this TCR beta chain was seen once. Its target is not known. This entry is derived from a study of T-cell reconstitution after alpha-beta-depleted transplantation in children. CDR1 is SGHTA and CDR2 is FQGNSA in the germline V gene. The ends lost 5 bases at V and 7 bases at J; junction bases unmatched: 13. The CDR3 sequence is 15 residues long. Points from the study as a whole: A year had passed since transplant, and T-cell counts and diversity by then came mostly from newly produced T cells. Alpha-beta T cells about two months after transplant reportedly derived from several hundred expanded graft clones. After transplant, high TCRbeta diversity at day 60 in some patients arose from surviving recipient T cells and thymic progenitors.

Preparation of the TCRbeta library was carried out with unique molecular identifiers. TCRdb used MiXCR to reprocess the PCR reads, holding one entry per CDR3 protein. The sample lists about 470,000 distinct CDR3 sequences, about 45% seen once, with 27% in the top ten. Material: PBMCs, obtained before TCRalphabeta/CD19-depleted stem cell transplant. The TCR sequence derives from a girl aged 2 to 9 with aplastic anemia, due to receive a stem cell transplant. This rearrangement joins TRBV7-2 to TRBJ2-7; 8 bases are a match to TRBD1. The CDR3 DNA follows: TGTGCCAGCAGCAAAGAGGGGCAGGGGGCATGGGAGCAGTACTTC. Amino acids: CASSKEGQGAWEQYF.